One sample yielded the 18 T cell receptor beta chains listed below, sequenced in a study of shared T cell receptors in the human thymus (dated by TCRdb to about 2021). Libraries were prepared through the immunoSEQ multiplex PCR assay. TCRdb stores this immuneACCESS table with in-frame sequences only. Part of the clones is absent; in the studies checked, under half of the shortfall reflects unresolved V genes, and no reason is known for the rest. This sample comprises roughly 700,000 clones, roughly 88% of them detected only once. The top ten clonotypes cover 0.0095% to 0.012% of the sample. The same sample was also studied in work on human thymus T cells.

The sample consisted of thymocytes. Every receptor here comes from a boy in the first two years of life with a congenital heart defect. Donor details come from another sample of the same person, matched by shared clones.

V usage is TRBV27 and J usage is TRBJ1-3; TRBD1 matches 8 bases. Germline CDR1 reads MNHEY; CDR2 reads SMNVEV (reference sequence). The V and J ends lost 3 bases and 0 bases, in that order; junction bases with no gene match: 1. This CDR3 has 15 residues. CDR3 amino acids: CASSLQGASGNTIYF. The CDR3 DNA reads TGTGCCAGCAGTTTGCAGGGGGCCTCTGGAAACACCATATATTTT.

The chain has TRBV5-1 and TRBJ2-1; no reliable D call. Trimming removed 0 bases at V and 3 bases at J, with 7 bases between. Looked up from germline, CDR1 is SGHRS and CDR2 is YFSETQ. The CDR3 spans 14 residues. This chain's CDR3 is CASSLARSYNEQFF. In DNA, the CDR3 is TGCGCCAGCAGCTTGGCTAGAAGCTACAATGAGCAGTTCTTC.

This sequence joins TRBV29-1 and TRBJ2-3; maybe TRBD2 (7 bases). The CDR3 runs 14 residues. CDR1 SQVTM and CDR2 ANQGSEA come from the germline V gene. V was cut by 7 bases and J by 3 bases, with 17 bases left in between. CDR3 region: CSAYGGRETDTQYF. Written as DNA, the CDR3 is TGCAGCGCCTATGGGGGGCGGGAGACAGATACGCAGTATTTT.

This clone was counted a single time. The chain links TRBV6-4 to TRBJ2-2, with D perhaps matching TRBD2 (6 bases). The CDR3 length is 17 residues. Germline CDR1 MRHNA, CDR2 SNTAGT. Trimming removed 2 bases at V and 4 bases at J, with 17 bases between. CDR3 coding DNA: TGTGCCAGCAGTGACCTCGTGCATAGGGAGGCCACCGGGGAGCTGTTTTTT. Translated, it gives CASSDLVHREATGELFF.

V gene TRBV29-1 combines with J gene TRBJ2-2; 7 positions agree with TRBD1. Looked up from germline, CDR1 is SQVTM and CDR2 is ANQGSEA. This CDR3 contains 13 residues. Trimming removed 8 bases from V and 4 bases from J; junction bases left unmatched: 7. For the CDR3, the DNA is TGCAGCTCAGGGGACAGATTCACCGGGGAGCTGTTTTTT. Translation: CSSGDRFTGELFF.

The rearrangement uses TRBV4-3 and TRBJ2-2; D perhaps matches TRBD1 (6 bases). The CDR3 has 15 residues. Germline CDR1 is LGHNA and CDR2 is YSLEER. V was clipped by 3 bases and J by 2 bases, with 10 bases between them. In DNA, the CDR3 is TGCGCCAGCAGCCACCGGGACACCAACACCGGGGAGCTGTTTTTT. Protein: CASSHRDTNTGELFF.

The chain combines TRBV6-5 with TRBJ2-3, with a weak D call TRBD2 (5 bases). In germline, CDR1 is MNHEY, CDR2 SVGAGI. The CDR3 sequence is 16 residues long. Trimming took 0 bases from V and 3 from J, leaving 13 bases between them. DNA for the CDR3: TGTGCCAGCAGTTACTCGATTGGGAGAGAGACAGATACGCAGTATTTT. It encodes CASSYSIGRETDTQYF.

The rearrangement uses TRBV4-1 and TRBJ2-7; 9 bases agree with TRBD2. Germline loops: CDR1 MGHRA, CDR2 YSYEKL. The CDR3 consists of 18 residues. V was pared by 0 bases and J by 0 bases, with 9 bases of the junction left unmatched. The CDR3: CASSQEVAGGGSSYEQYF. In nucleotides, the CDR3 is TGCGCCAGCAGCCAAGAAGTCGCGGGAGGGGGGAGCTCCTACGAGCAGTACTTC.

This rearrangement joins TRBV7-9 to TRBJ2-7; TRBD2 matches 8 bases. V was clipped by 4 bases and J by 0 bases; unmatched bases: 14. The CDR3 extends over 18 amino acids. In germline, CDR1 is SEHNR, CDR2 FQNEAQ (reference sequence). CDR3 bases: TGTGCCAGCAGCTCGGTAGCGGGAATAGCGGGTTACTCCTACGAGCAGTACTTC. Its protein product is CASSSVAGIAGYSYEQYF.

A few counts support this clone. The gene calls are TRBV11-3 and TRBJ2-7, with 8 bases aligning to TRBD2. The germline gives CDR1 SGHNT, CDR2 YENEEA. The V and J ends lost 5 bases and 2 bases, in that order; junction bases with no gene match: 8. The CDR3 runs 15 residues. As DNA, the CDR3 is TGTGCCAGCAGCCCGAGGCAAGCGGGGGCCTACGAGCAGTACTTC. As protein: CASSPRQAGAYEQYF.

The CDR3 bases are TGCGCCAGCAGCCAAGGGACAGAAGCCGCCTACGAGCAGTACTTC. It is translated as CASSQGTEAAYEQYF. J is TRBJ2-7 and V is TRBV4-1, with a tentative D call TRBD1 (6 bases). Germline CDR1 and CDR2: MGHRA and YSYEKL. Trimming shortened V by 1 base and J by 2 bases, and 12 bases separated the two germline ends. CDR3 length equals 15 residues.

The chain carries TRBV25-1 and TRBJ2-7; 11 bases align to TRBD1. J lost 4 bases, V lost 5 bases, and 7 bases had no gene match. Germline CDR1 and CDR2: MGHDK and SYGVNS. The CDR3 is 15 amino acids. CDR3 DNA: TGTGCCAGCAGTCACCTAAGGGACAGGGGGTACGAGCAGTACTTC. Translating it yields CASSHLRDRGYEQYF.

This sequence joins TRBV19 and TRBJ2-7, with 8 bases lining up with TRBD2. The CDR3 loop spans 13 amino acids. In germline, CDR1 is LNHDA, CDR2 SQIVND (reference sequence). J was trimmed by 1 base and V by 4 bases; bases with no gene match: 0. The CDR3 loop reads CASSSGGSYEQYF. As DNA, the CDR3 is TGTGCCAGTAGTAGCGGGGGGTCCTACGAGCAGTACTTC. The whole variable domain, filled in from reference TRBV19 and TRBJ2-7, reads DGGITQSPKYLFRKEGQNVTLSCEQNLNHDAMYWYRQDPGQGLRLIYYSQIVNDFQKGDIAEGYSVSREKKESFPLTVTSAQKNPTAFYLCASSSGGSYEQYFGPGTRLTVT.

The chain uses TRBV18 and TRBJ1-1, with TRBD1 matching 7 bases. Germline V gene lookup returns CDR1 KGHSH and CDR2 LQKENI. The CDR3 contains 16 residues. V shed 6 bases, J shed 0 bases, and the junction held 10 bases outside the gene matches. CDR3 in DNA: TGTGCCAGCTCGGGGGACAGTTTCCTTATGAACACTGAAGCTTTCTTT. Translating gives CASSGDSFLMNTEAFF.

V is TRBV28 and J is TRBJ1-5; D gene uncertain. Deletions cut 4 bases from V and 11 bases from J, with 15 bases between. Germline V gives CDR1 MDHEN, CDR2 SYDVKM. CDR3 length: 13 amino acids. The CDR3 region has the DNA TGTGCCAGCAGTTCCCCCCGGCCCGAGGCCCAGCATTTT. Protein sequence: CASSSPRPEAQHF.

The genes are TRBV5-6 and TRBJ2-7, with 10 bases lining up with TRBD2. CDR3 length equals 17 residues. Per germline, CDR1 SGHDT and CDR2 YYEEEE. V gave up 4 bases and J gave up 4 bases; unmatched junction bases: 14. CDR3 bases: TGTGCCAGCAGCCCCTGGGGTCTAGCGGGAGTTTGGTACGAGCAGTACTTC. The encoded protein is CASSPWGLAGVWYEQYF.

The CDR3 nucleotides are TGTGCCAGCAGTCCCCGCGGACAGCTGTATGGCTACACCTTC. The encoded protein is CASSPRGQLYGYTF. V usage is TRBV28 and J usage is TRBJ1-2, with TRBD1 as a possible D gene (6 bases). Germline CDR1 MDHEN, CDR2 SYDVKM. This CDR3 has 14 residues. V was trimmed by 5 bases and J by 5 bases, leaving 15 bases between them.

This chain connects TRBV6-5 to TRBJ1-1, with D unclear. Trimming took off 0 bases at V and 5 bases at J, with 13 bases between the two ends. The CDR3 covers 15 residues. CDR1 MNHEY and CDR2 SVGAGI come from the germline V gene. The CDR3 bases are TGTGCCAGCAGTTACTCGAGAGGCGTTGGGACTGAAGCTTTCTTT. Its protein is CASSYSRGVGTEAFF.